This T cell receptor (beta chain) originates from a study of persistence of HIV-infected CD4 T cells. In regard to this clone: Its antigen remains unidentified.

The stimulus was an HIV-1 Gag 15-mer peptide pool, 1 ug/peptide/mL. CD40L-negative CD69-negative CD45RO-high memory CD4+ T cells were sorted as populations depleted of antigen-responding cells. The immunoSEQ assay was version 4, run in survey mode. Using immunoSEQ multiplex PCR, the repertoire was profiled, and TCRdb retains in-frame clones only, with some absent. Here the sample spans about 40,000 clones, about 80% being singletons. V lost 0 bases, J lost 5 bases, and 8 bases lay in between. CDR1 is SGHRS, CDR2 YFSETQ, per germline. The CDR3 covers 13 residues. V is TRBV5-1 and J is TRBJ2-5; unclear D gene. Sequenced here: CD4+ T cells sorted from PBMCs after roughly 17-hour stimulation, sampled from a patient who received antiretroviral therapy. This receptor was identified in an adult man with HIV who was CMV-seropositive. The CDR3 nucleotides read TGCGCCAGCAGCTTGGGCATGAGGGAGACCCAGTACTTC. This translates into CASSLGMRETQYF.